The T cell receptor (beta chain) under discussion was sequenced for a study of cytomegalovirus exposure and HLA in healthy donors (dated by TCRdb to 2016 to 2017). For context, the study as a whole: An earlier analysis of some 500 of the donors reported about 250 Gb of sequence data and 120 million or so unique TCR beta sequences from roughly 180 million T cells. On average, about 200,000 unique TCR beta nucleotide sequences were sequenced per donor among 350 to 400 genotyped donors of the cohort, with roughly 18% of those sequences being non-productive. Donor age, sex, ethnicity and CMV serostatus were compiled alongside the repertoire data. Because of strong linkage in the cohort, five DR-DQ haplotypes were treated as single units for association and clustering. About 280 gigabases of sequencing data and approximately 85 million unique TCR sequences were included in an early release covering roughly 600 HLA-typed donors. A later genetic analysis took genome-wide SNP genotypes for about 65% of the roughly 670 donors and used that subset as a discovery cohort. To predict cytomegalovirus infection status, the study brought together high-throughput TCR immunosequencing, statistical association of individual TCRs with disease status, and machine learning. In an earlier analysis of roughly 600 of the donors, high-throughput TCR beta sequencing was used to judge whether each TCR beta V gene segment behaved as functional or pseudogenic. The study was designed to test whether signatures of past pathogen exposure could be identified by cataloging public T cell receptors. Besides the first cohort of approximately 710 subjects, a separate validation cohort made up of roughly 130 different subjects was used. HLA typing covered class I and class II loci at four-digit resolution. The later analysis used no new phenotypic data to find candidate immune exposures, relying instead on TCR beta sequences and their occurrence across donors. Typing coverage varied by locus: roughly 629-630 donors for A, B, C, DRB1 and DQB1; some 520 for DQA1; some 610 for DPA1; 450 to 480 for DPB1. The T cell repertoires of several hundred subjects were profiled by immunosequencing and related to cytomegalovirus serostatus. Among the roughly 390 genotyped donors, 75% to 90% belonged to the genetic ancestry cluster associated with self-reported Caucasian donors. Every discovery cohort repertoire had been produced on one sequencing platform. A later analysis re-analyzed previously published TCR beta repertoires from 666 donors and added high-resolution HLA genotyping to study TCR occurrence patterns.

Library preparation was by the immunoSEQ multiplex PCR assay. A mixture of 60 forward primers for TCR Vbeta segments and 13 reverse primers for TCR Jbeta segments was used in the multiplex PCR. A multiplex PCR assay on genomic DNA amplified the CDR3 region of rearranged TCR beta genes. On the Illumina HiSeq System, the amplified TCR beta libraries were sequenced as 87-base-pair reads. The published analysis was carried out like this. A later analysis tallied 70 million to 100 million unique TCR beta chains across the 700 or so repertoires, and about 10 million of those chains were shared by two or more donors. Raw reads were error-corrected and collapsed into unique sequences by a nearest-neighbor algorithm in which closely related sequences were merged to remove PCR and sequencing errors. V, D and J gene segments were assigned by aligning CDR3 sequences to IMGT reference sequences. For a sequence to be retained, a match of at least six nucleotides was required to both a V gene segment and a J gene segment. Rearrangements were called productive when the CDR3 lacked stop codons and stayed in frame with V and J; all others were non-productive. Following IMGT convention, CDR3 was defined as the stretch from the second conserved V-encoded cysteine up to the conserved J-encoded phenylalanine. In an earlier analysis of some 550 of the donors, sequences lacking an unambiguous match to a single V gene segment were excluded. In an earlier analysis of some 590 of the donors, a V segment was called functional when productive rearrangements were above 56.7%, and segregating when the standard deviation between donors exceeded 5%. A statistical classification framework was built for diagnosing cytomegalovirus status from the catalog of TCR beta chain sequences. A later analysis assigned V and J genes by comparing TCR nucleotide sequences with IMGT/GENE-DB human TR gene sequences. In a later analysis, CDR3 sequences and most-parsimonious VDJ recombination scenarios were assigned using the TCRdist pipeline. A later analysis defined each TCR beta chain by its CDR3 amino acid sequence plus V-gene family, and excluded reads lacking a unique V-gene family. To address suspected cross-contamination and a sequencing artifact, a later analysis removed around 600 highly shared, low-generation-probability nucleotide sequences. For each public chain, a later analysis derived a clonal expansion index from normalized ranks of inferred template counts within each repertoire. In a later analysis, generation probabilities were computed with a VDJ recombination model fitted to out-of-frame rearrangements, and the resulting probabilities were checked against IGoR. A later analysis scored TCR-TCR, TCR-HLA and TCR-CMV co-occurrence with hypergeometric tests, applying a repertoire-size bias correction to TCR pairs. False discovery rates were estimated in a later analysis by permuting HLA or CMV assignments 20 times. In a later analysis, co-occurring TCRs were grouped using DBSCAN, and TCRdist sequence similarity was added for clustering within HLA-allele-positive subsets. Co-occurrence clustering excluded repertoires with fewer than 30,000 or more than 120,000 public chains, plus five with anomalous nucleotide sharing. Held by TCRdb, this immuneACCESS table contains in-frame sequences only and omits some clones. Under half of the omission traces to an unresolved V gene where checked; the cause of the rest is unknown. From that table come the V and J calls and clone size; the DNA was used to work out D and trimming. A total of about 140,000 clones appear in this sample, approximately 82% of them only once. Of the sample, roughly 1.4% is held by the ten largest clones.

The CDR3 sequence holds 16 residues, the cysteine and phenylalanine included. The CDR3 DNA has 48 bases and is translated from base 1. CDR1 and CDR2 were assigned from the germline V gene (reference sequence) as LNHDA and SQIVND. V lost 3 bases and J lost 2 bases; the stretch between them is 16 bases long. The cohort consisted of hundreds of healthy bone marrow donors. All cohort members were sampled while nominally healthy, although unrecorded immune exposures were likely present. The donor was CMV seropositive and belonged to the group of more than 250 seropositive cohort members. A peripheral blood sample was collected from each donor, and TCR beta sequencing was performed on peripheral blood mononuclear cells. The Qiagen DNeasy Blood Extraction Kit was used to extract genomic DNA from the blood cell samples. A word on this clone: Its target antigen remains unknown. No base quality values were provided; no much bigger clone lies one nucleotide off.

On the study overall, not on this receptor specifically: In a later analysis, HLA-associated TCR beta chains showed more clonal expansion and lower generation probabilities than non-associated chains that were equally common. The authors suggested that the approach could potentially be generalized to other disease states and immunological phenotypes. In vitro tests confirmed that a few of the cytomegalovirus-associated TCR beta chains recognize cytomegalovirus antigens. In an earlier analysis of several hundred of the donors, most TCR beta V segments were observed in productive rearrangements about 87% or about 30% of the time, broadly matching IMGT annotations. A further reported finding was that TCR beta sequences accurately predicted the HLA-A and HLA-B alleles for most subjects in the first cohort. In the study, about 150 TCR beta chains were listed as associated with cytomegalovirus. Several of the top co-occurrence clusters appeared to be linked to parvovirus B19, influenza, CMV and Epstein-Barr virus, according to a later analysis. While some public TCRs were present in many individuals, most TCR sequences turned up only very rarely across donors. A later genetic analysis associated a missense DCLRE1C variant with V-gene and J-gene trimming of TCR beta chains, and an independent cohort replicated the association. At a false discovery rate of 0.05, a later analysis linked around 15,000 TCR beta sequences to specific HLA alleles. Correlated functional status among segregating V segments might be attributable to linkage disequilibrium, but an unknown experimental factor could not be ruled out. Sequencing depth was assumed to be roughly uniform across donors in the presence/absence analyses, though that assumption may not hold. Most CMV-associated TCR beta chains appeared to be HLA-restricted in a later analysis, and the HLA associations seemed to be driven largely by CMV exposure. CMV serostatus was the only immune exposure information available for the cohort. Because the 87-base-pair reads could not distinguish some IMGT-functional V segments, including TRBV6-2 and TRBV6-3, those segments were excluded. According to a later analysis, TCR association rates differed among HLA loci, with DRB1 alleles showing the most associated TCRs and HLA-C alleles showing the fewest. The classifier was reported to diagnose cytomegalovirus status with high specificity and sensitivity in both the original cohort and the validation cohort. Because counts were too low, approximately 18 rarely observed V segments, including chromosome 9 orphons, were excluded from the earlier analysis of 587 of the donors. Only TCR beta chains were sequenced in this cohort, and the absence of alpha or paired-chain data limited detectable features. Because HLA typing was unavailable for some donors at each locus, only the typed subset was used in association tests. Strong co-occurrence of HLA alleles, especially DR and DQ, made assigning TCR associations to individual alleles difficult. In a later genetic analysis, fewer N-insertions in productive TCRs were reported among donors in an Asian-associated ancestry cluster than the roughly 710-donor mean. A group of highly shared sequence variants was considered likely to be a technical artifact of the sequencing pipeline.

This clonotype was sampled from a man aged 30-40 years in good health and CMV-seropositive. The chain couples TRBV19 to TRBJ2-5, with TRBD1 tentatively as D gene (6 bases match). The sequenced material came from PBMCs. The encoded CDR3 is CASSMWGQASQETQYF. Here is the DNA: TGTGCCAGTAGTATGTGGGGACAAGCCAGTCAAGAGACCCAGTACTTC.